Below, 29 T cell receptor beta chains from the same sample are listed, as sequenced in a study of blood T cell repertoires in COVID-19. The assay was immunoSEQ multiplex PCR, and TCRdb's table has in-frame clones only and misses some. The sample has some 130,000 clones, around nine tenths seen once. Sequenced material: peripheral blood. These receptors were obtained from a man aged 55 to 69 with COVID-19, enrolled during active disease.

The chain employs TRBV7-9 and TRBJ1-6, with D tentatively TRBD1 (5 bases). The CDR3 length is 13 residues. Trimming removed 1 base from V and 14 bases from J, with 12 bases in between. Germline V CDR1 and CDR2: SEHNR, FQNEAQ (reference sequence). CDR3 in amino acids: CASSLGLQGSLHF. The CDR3 nucleotides read TGTGCCAGCAGCTTAGGCCTTCAGGGATCCCTCCACTTT.

In nucleotides, the CDR3 is TGTGCCAGCAGCTTAGATCCGGGGGTTGGAAACACCATATATTTT. Translated, it gives CASSLDPGVGNTIYF. The rearrangement joins TRBV11-3 to TRBJ1-3, with D possibly matching TRBD1 (5 bases). This CDR3 spans 15 amino acids. V was shortened by 0 bases and J by 3 bases, with 9 bases between the two germline ends. CDR1 is SGHNT and CDR2 is YENEEA in the germline V gene.

This chain joins TRBV3-1 (or the pseudogene TRBV3-2) and TRBJ2-5, with D possibly matching TRBD2 (5 bases). V shed 5 bases and J shed 2 bases, with 12 bases lying between them. This CDR3 contains 14 residues. Germline loops: CDR1 LGHDT, CDR2 YNNKEL (reference sequence). The CDR3 DNA reads as TGTGCCAGCAGCAACGGCCAGCGGCAAGAGACCCAGTACTTC. It is translated as CASSNGQRQETQYF.

The gene calls are TRBV18 and TRBJ2-1; D is ambiguous. Trimming left V 0 bases short and J 2 bases short, with 5 bases between. The CDR3 covers 14 residues. The V gene's germline CDR1 is KGHSH and CDR2 LQKENI. CDR3 nucleotides: TGTGCCAGCTCACCACCGTCCACCTACAATGAGCAGTTCTTC. This translates into CASSPPSTYNEQFF.

This chain uses TRBV30 with TRBJ1-1; no reliable D call. V dropped 7 bases and J dropped 1 base, with 4 bases sitting between them. CDR1 is GTSNPN and CDR2 is SVGIG in the germline V gene (reference sequence). The CDR3 loop spans 10 amino acids. As DNA, the CDR3 is TGTGCCTCTAGGAACACTGAAGCTTTCTTT. It specifies CASRNTEAFF.

The chain is built from TRBV9 and TRBJ2-3; 10 bases are a match to TRBD2. This CDR3 spans 16 amino acids. Germline V CDR1 and CDR2: SGDLS, YYNGEE. With 0 bases clipped from V and 3 bases from J, the junction kept 4 bases outside the gene matches. In DNA form, the CDR3 reads TGTGCCAGCAGCGTAGAGGGAGCGGGAGGGACAGATACGCAGTATTTT. Its translation: CASSVEGAGGTDTQYF.

The chain recombines TRBV6-6 with TRBJ1-2; perhaps TRBD1 as D (6 bases). Per germline, CDR1 MNHNY and CDR2 SVGAGI (reference sequence). This CDR3 comprises 15 residues. V lost 4 bases to trimming and J lost 0 bases, with 12 bases between them. CDR3 sequence (DNA): TGTGCCAGCAGTTCCCCCGGGACACCTAACTATGGCTACACCTTC. Residues: CASSSPGTPNYGYTF.

The chain recombines TRBV30 with TRBJ2-1, with TRBD2 matching 8 bases. The germline gives CDR1 GTSNPN, CDR2 SVGIG (reference sequence). V shed 2 bases and J 4 bases; nucleotides not matched to a gene: 7. CDR3 length: 15 residues. The CDR3 DNA sequence: TGTGCCTGGAGTCCCCTCCGCGGGAGGTACAATGAGCAGTTCTTC. It translates to CAWSPLRGRYNEQFF.

This clone has only a few counts. The chain uses TRBV7-2 and TRBJ2-1, with D maybe TRBD2 (6 bases). Trimming took 7 bases from V and 0 from J, leaving 13 bases between them. This CDR3 contains 15 residues. From germline, CDR1 is SGHTA and CDR2 FQGNSA. The CDR3 DNA is TGTGCCAGCACTGTCGGGGGATCCTCCTACAATGAGCAGTTCTTC. Translation: CASTVGGSSYNEQFF.

With regard to this clone: One junction end disagrees with the germline gene, perhaps due to a read error. The V and J genes are TRBV5-1 and TRBJ2-4, with 9 bases matching TRBD1. Germline V gives CDR1 SGHRS, CDR2 YFSETQ. The CDR3 spans 14 residues. The CDR3 DNA reads TGCGCCAGCAGCTCTGGGACAGGGTCCATGTGGTCGGTCTTC. Its translation is CASSSGTGSMWSVF.

This rearrangement joins TRBV10-2 to TRBJ2-3; TRBD2 might be the D (6 bases). Germline loops: CDR1 WSHSY, CDR2 SAAADI. V dropped 6 bases and J dropped 6 bases, with 16 bases sitting between them. The length of the CDR3 is 14 residues. In nucleotides, the CDR3 is TGCGCCAGCAGGCCCCGGGAGCCCCCGGATACGCAGTATTTT. It is translated as CASRPREPPDTQYF.

This chain links TRBV19 with TRBJ2-2; TRBD1 matches 11 bases. Germline-derived CDR1 and CDR2 are LNHDA and SQIVND (reference sequence). Trimming removed 4 bases from V and 3 bases from J; junction bases left unmatched: 4. This CDR3 is built from 16 residues. The CDR3 nucleotides are TGTGCCAGTAGTAGAGGGACAGGGGGTGACACCGGGGAGCTGTTTTTT. Amino acid sequence: CASSRGTGGDTGELFF. Drawing the rest from reference TRBV19 and TRBJ2-2, the complete variable domain is DGGITQSPKYLFRKEGQNVTLSCEQNLNHDAMYWYRQDPGQGLRLIYYSQIVNDFQKGDIAEGYSVSREKKESFPLTVTSAQKNPTAFYLCASSRGTGGDTGELFFGEGSRLTVL.

V gene TRBV10-3 combines with J gene TRBJ2-2; D is undetermined. Germline-derived CDR1 and CDR2 are ENHRY and SYGVKD. V was shortened by 4 bases and J by 0 bases, with 9 bases between the two germline ends. The CDR3 is made up of 15 amino acids. Here the CDR3 reads CAISVGSTNTGELFF. The CDR3 coding sequence is TGTGCCATCAGTGTAGGTAGCACGAACACCGGGGAGCTGTTTTTT.

This clone was detected only once. The genes are TRBV3-1 (or the pseudogene TRBV3-2) and TRBJ2-1; TRBD2 might be the D (6 bases). CDR1 is LGHDT, CDR2 YNNKEL, per germline (reference sequence). The CDR3 contains 14 residues. V lost 4 bases and J lost 10, with 17 bases in between. DNA of the CDR3: TGTGCCAGCAGCCGATCAAGGGACTTCCAAGAGCAGTTCTTC. Translated: CASSRSRDFQEQFF.

The CDR3 sequence: CASGGGTGFTEAFF. The CDR3 nucleotides read TGTGCCAGCGGGGGGGGGACAGGGTTCACTGAAGCTTTCTTT. This rearrangement joins TRBV2 to TRBJ1-1; TRBD1 agrees at 9 bases. Germline V lookup: CDR1 SNHLY, CDR2 FYNNEI. This CDR3 contains 14 residues. The ends lost 8 bases at V and 4 bases at J; junction bases unmatched: 8.

The rearrangement uses TRBV18 and TRBJ2-6; D gene uncertain. With 2 bases removed from V and 4 bases from J, the gap between germline ends came to 9 bases. CDR3 length: 15 amino acids. The germline gives CDR1 KGHSH, CDR2 LQKENI. The CDR3 reads CASSPSRVGANVLTF. In DNA form, the CDR3 reads TGTGCCAGCTCACCAAGCCGGGTCGGGGCCAACGTCCTGACTTTC. The whole variable domain, filled in from reference TRBV18 and TRBJ2-6, reads NAGVMQNPRHLVRRRGQEARLRCSPMKGHSHVYWYRQLPEEGLKFMVYLQKENIIDESGMPKERFSAEFPKEGPSILRIQQVVRGDSAAYFCASSPSRVGANVLTFGAGSRLTVL.

This chain links TRBV6-2 or TRBV6-3 with TRBJ2-7; D remains ambiguous. V lost 2 bases and J 4 bases, leaving 9 bases between the germline ends. The germline V gene encodes CDR1 MNHEY and CDR2 SVGEGT. This CDR3 is built from 13 residues. Here the CDR3 reads CASSYPPVYEQYF. The CDR3 DNA reads as TGTGCCAGCAGTTACCCCCCAGTGTACGAGCAGTACTTC.

The chain has TRBV13 and TRBJ1-3, with a possible D match to TRBD1 (6 bases). The V gene lost 0 bases and the J gene lost 2 bases, with 17 bases spanning the gap. CDR1 is PRHDT, CDR2 FYEKMQ, per germline (reference sequence). The CDR3 has 18 residues. CDR3 nucleotide sequence: TGTGCCAGCAGCTTAGGCGGACCTGGGGGGGCCCCTGGAAACACCATATATTTT. As protein: CASSLGGPGGAPGNTIYF.

The chain couples TRBV29-1 to TRBJ2-1, with TRBD2 as a possible D gene (5 bases). The CDR3 is 12 amino acids. Germline CDR1 and CDR2: SQVTM and ANQGSEA. V dropped 6 bases and J dropped 5 bases, with 11 bases sitting between them. CDR3 sequence (DNA): TGCAGCGTAGCGGACGGAGACAATGAGCAGTTCTTC. This gives the protein CSVADGDNEQFF.

The chain joins TRBV4-1 to TRBJ2-3, with D maybe TRBD1 (6 bases). This CDR3 contains 15 residues. V was trimmed by 5 bases and J by 1 base, leaving 13 bases between them. Germline values: CDR1 MGHRA, CDR2 YSYEKL. This CDR3 is CASSYQGPRTDTQYF. CDR3 bases: TGCGCCAGCAGCTACCAGGGGCCACGCACAGATACGCAGTATTTT.

This chain joins TRBV5-1 and TRBJ1-6, with 7 bases matching TRBD1. Trimming removed 3 bases from V and 8 bases from J; junction bases left unmatched: 11. Germline lookup yields CDR1 SGHRS and CDR2 YFSETQ. The CDR3 sequence is 16 residues long. CDR3 protein: CASSSSMTGRYSPLHF. The CDR3 coding sequence is TGCGCCAGCAGCTCAAGCATGACAGGGAGATATTCACCCCTCCACTTT.

This chain connects TRBV28 to TRBJ1-2, with a weak D call TRBD1 (6 bases). This CDR3 is 15 amino acids long. CDR1 is MDHEN, CDR2 SYDVKM, per germline. The V end was cut by 6 bases, the J end by 5 bases, with 19 bases between. CDR3: CASRVGPDRIYGYTF. The CDR3 DNA reads TGTGCCAGCAGAGTCGGCCCTGACAGGATTTATGGCTACACCTTC.

Only a few counts were recorded for this clone. This chain links TRBV11-3 with TRBJ1-5, with TRBD1 as a possible D gene (5 bases). V was clipped by 5 bases and J by 3 bases, with 8 bases between them. Per the germline V gene, CDR1 is SGHNT and CDR2 is YENEEA. The length of the CDR3 is 13 residues. CDR3 sequence: CASSRGNNQPQHF. The CDR3 nucleotides read TGTGCCAGCAGCCGGGGGAACAATCAGCCCCAGCATTTT.

V usage is TRBV24-1 and J usage is TRBJ1-2; 11 bases are a match to TRBD1. This CDR3 spans 16 amino acids. Germline CDR1 is KGHDR and CDR2 is SFDVKD. Losses at the gene ends were 3 bases for V and 4 bases for J; bases not matched to a gene: 6. The chain's CDR3 is CATSDPGTGGVYGYTF. The DNA of the CDR3 is TGTGCCACCAGTGATCCCGGGACAGGGGGTGTCTATGGCTACACCTTC.

The chain joins TRBV30 to TRBJ1-2; the match to TRBD1 covers 7 bases. Germline values: CDR1 GTSNPN, CDR2 SVGIG (reference sequence). J gave up 3 bases and V 2 bases, and 3 bases lay outside the gene matches. There are 13 residues in the CDR3. CDR3 sequence (DNA): TGTGCCTGGAGTCCACAGGGGCACTATGGCTACACCTTC. It translates to CAWSPQGHYGYTF.

The V call is TRBV3-1 (or the pseudogene TRBV3-2), the J call TRBJ1-5, with D possibly matching TRBD1 (6 bases). Germline V gives CDR1 LGHDT, CDR2 YNNKEL (reference sequence). CDR3 size: 16 residues. The V end was cut by 5 bases, the J end by 2 bases, with 16 bases between. CDR3 protein: CASSRGGVMGNQPQHF. Here the CDR3 DNA reads TGTGCCAGCAGCAGAGGGGGGGTTATGGGCAATCAGCCCCAGCATTTT.

The chain has TRBV6-6 and TRBJ2-1; 13 nucleotides line up with TRBD2. CDR3 size: 16 residues. CDR1 and CDR2 (germline): MNHNY, SVGAGI (reference sequence). Trimming cost V 7 bases and J 6 bases; bases outside gene matches: 9. CDR3 amino acids: CASKNPGLAGLNEQFF. CDR3 in DNA: TGTGCCAGCAAAAACCCGGGACTAGCGGGACTCAATGAGCAGTTCTTC.

The CDR3 reads CASSPGTPQGAFF. The CDR3 DNA follows: TGTGCCAGCTCACCCGGGACACCCCAGGGCGCTTTCTTT. The J gene is TRBJ1-1, the V gene TRBV18, with a tentative D call TRBD1 (6 bases). V lost 3 bases, J lost 11 bases, and 16 bases lay in between. Germline values: CDR1 KGHSH, CDR2 LQKENI. The CDR3 has 13 residues.

The chain combines TRBV11-2 with TRBJ1-1; D perhaps matches TRBD1 (6 bases). Deletions cut 5 bases from V and 1 base from J, with 14 bases between. Germline CDR1 reads SGHAT; CDR2 reads FQNNGV. CDR3 length: 15 residues. The CDR3 coding sequence is TGTGCCAGCAGCGCCACTCGGACAGAGAACACTGAAGCTTTCTTT. Amino acid sequence: CASSATRTENTEAFF.